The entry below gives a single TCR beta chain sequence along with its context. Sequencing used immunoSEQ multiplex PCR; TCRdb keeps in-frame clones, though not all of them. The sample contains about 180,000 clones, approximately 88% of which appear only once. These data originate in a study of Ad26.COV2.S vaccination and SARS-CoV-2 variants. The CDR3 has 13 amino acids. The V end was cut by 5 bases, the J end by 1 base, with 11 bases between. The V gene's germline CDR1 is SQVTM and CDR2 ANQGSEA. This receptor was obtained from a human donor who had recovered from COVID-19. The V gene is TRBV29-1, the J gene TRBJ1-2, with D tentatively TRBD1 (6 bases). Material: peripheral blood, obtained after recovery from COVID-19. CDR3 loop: CSVIKGDNYGYTF. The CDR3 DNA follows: TGCAGCGTTATTAAGGGGGATAACTATGGCTACACCTTC.